This is a list of T cell receptor beta chains from one sample in a study of cytomegalovirus exposure and HLA in healthy donors. Produced via immunoSEQ multiplex PCR; TCRdb's table is partial and in-frame only. The repertoire has about 200,000 clones, about 86% of them found once; the top ten carry less than 0.4%. Sequenced sample: PBMCs. These receptors originate from a woman aged 25 to 39 in good health and CMV-seronegative. Both conserved end residues are part of each CDR3. A D gene is named only where the DNA matches it firmly. The size field is filled for only some rows; it gives once, few, many or a size class.

v_call	j_call	d_call	clone_size	cdr3_aa	cdr3_nt
TRBV5-1	TRBJ2-1	TRBD1	NA	CASGFGPPPYKDREFF	TGCGCCAGCGGCTTTGGACCCCCCCCCTATAAGGACAGGGAATTCTTC
TRBV4-1	TRBJ2-7	TRBD1	NA	CATSRGLTYEQYF	TGCGCCACCTCCAGGGGGCTAACCTACGAGCAGTACTTC
TRBV4-1	TRBJ2-1	NA	NA	CASRGGNEQFF	TGCGCCAGCAGGGGGGGCAATGAGCAGTTCTTC
TRBV28	TRBJ1-1	NA	NA	CASSFRSRAVNTEAFF	TGTGCCAGCAGTTTTAGAAGCAGGGCGGTGAACACTGAAGCTTTCTTT
TRBV21-1	TRBJ2-5	NA	NA	CASSAGGRIQETQYF	TGTGCCAGCAGCGCAGGGGGCCGGATTCAAGAGACCCAGTACTTC
TRBV5-1	TRBJ2-6	TRBD1	NA	CASSFGTGISGANVLTF	TGCGCCAGCAGCTTCGGGACAGGGATCTCTGGGGCCAACGTCCTGACTTTC
TRBV7-2	TRBJ2-5	NA	few	CASSSPRLPQETQYF	TGTGCCAGCAGCTCCCCTAGACTACCCCAAGAGACCCAGTACTTC
TRBV2	TRBJ1-5	NA	NA	CASSEMVPGQPQHF	TGTGCCAGCAGTGAAATGGTACCGGGGCAGCCCCAGCATTTT
TRBV2	TRBJ1-1	TRBD1	NA	CASSLDRANTEAFF	TGTGCCAGCAGTCTGGACAGGGCAAACACTGAAGCTTTCTTT
TRBV7-9	TRBJ2-7	TRBD2	NA	CASSLGTSGSGYEQYF	TGTGCCAGCAGCTTGGGGACTAGCGGGAGCGGGTACGAGCAGTACTTC
TRBV5-1	TRBJ2-3	NA	few	CASSLGAGDSTDTQYF	TGCGCCAGCAGCTTGGGGGCAGGCGATAGCACAGATACGCAGTATTTT
TRBV4-2	TRBJ2-5	TRBD2	NA	CASSHDPGLAGGETQYF	TGTGCCAGCAGCCATGACCCGGGACTAGCGGGGGGAGAGACCCAGTACTTC
TRBV7-9	TRBJ1-2	NA	NA	CASSFDDIYGYTF	TGTGCCAGCAGCTTCGACGACATCTATGGCTACACCTTC
TRBV7-9	TRBJ1-1	TRBD1	NA	CASSLPGGTEAFF	TGTGCCAGCAGCTTGCCAGGGGGGACTGAAGCTTTCTTT
TRBV7-8	TRBJ2-1	NA	NA	CASMRLSSYNEQFF	TGTGCCAGCATGAGGTTGAGCTCCTACAATGAGCAGTTCTTC
TRBV2	TRBJ2-3	NA	once	CASSLGALEGDTQYF	TGTGCCAGCAGTTTAGGAGCTCTCGAAGGAGATACGCAGTATTTT
TRBV6-1	TRBJ2-7	TRBD1	NA	CASSPRTGAHYEQYF	TGTGCCAGCAGTCCCCGGACAGGGGCCCACTACGAGCAGTACTTC
TRBV21-1	TRBJ1-5	NA	NA	CASSKDRVICNQPQHF	TGTGCCAGCAGCAAGGACAGGGTGATTTGCAATCAGCCCCAGCATTTT
TRBV2	TRBJ2-3	TRBD2	NA	CASSVAGGPDTQYF	TGTGCCAGCAGTGTGGCGGGGGGTCCAGATACGCAGTATTTT
TRBV4-1	TRBJ2-1	NA	few	CASSQDRWERDNEQFF	TGCGCCAGCAGCCAAGATAGGTGGGAGCGGGACAATGAGCAGTTCTTC
TRBV2	TRBJ1-1	TRBD1	NA	CASSSQGVNTEAFF	TGTGCCAGCAGTTCACAGGGGGTGAACACTGAAGCTTTCTTT
TRBV2	TRBJ2-7	NA	NA	CASSKQTPYEQYF	TGTGCCAGCAGTAAACAGACGCCATACGAGCAGTACTTC
TRBV4-2	TRBJ2-7	TRBD2	NA	CASSQDPQRETSYEQYF	TGTGCCAGCAGCCAAGATCCCCAGCGGGAGACCTCCTACGAGCAGTACTTC
TRBV7-3	TRBJ1-1	TRBD1	NA	CASSSQGAGEAFF	TGTGCCAGCAGCTCCCAGGGGGCCGGAGAAGCTTTCTTT
TRBV5-4	TRBJ1-3	TRBD1	NA	CASSGWTGLTSGNTIYF	TGTGCCAGCAGCGGATGGACAGGGCTGACCTCTGGAAACACCATATATTTT
TRBV27	TRBJ2-7	NA	few	CASSLSPRYEQYF	TGTGCCAGCAGTTTATCCCCTCGCTACGAGCAGTACTTC
TRBV21-1	TRBJ2-5	NA	NA	CASSKRVPGEETQYF	TGTGCCAGCAGCAAACGTGTTCCTGGGGAGGAGACCCAGTACTTC
TRBV4-1	TRBJ1-1	NA	NA	CASSQEVAVRMMNTEAFF	TGCGCCAGCAGCCAAGAGGTGGCAGTTCGTATGATGAACACTGAAGCTTTCTTT
TRBV7-8	TRBJ1-1	NA	NA	CASSRREAAEAFF	TGTGCCAGCAGCCGACGAGAGGCTGCTGAAGCTTTCTTT
TRBV28	TRBJ1-1	NA	once	CASSLREFAEAFF	TGTGCCAGCAGTTTACGGGAGTTCGCTGAAGCTTTCTTT
TRBV30	TRBJ2-7	TRBD1	few	CAWSKGQGSSGF	TGTGCCTGGAGCAAGGGACAGGGATCTAGTGGCTTC
TRBV7-9	TRBJ1-1	NA	NA	CASSQEGENTEAFF	TGTGCCAGCAGCCAGGAGGGAGAGAACACTGAAGCTTTCTTT